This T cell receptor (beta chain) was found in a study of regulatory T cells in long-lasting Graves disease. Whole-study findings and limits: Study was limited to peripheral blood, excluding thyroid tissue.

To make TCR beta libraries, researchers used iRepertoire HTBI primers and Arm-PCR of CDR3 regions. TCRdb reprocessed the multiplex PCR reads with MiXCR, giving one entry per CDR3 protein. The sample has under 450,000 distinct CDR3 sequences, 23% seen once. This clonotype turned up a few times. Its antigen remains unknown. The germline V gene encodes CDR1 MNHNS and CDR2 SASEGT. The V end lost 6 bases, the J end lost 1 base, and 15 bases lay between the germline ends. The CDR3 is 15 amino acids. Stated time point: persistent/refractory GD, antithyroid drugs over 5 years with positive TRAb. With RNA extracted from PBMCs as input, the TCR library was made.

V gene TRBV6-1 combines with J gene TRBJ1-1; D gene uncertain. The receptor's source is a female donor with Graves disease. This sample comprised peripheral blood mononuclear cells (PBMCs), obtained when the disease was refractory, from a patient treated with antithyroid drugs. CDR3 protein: CASSLGRQANTEAFF. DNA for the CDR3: TGTGCCAGCAGCCTCGGACGGCAGGCGAACACTGAAGCTTTCTTT.